One and the same sample provided the 22 T cell receptor beta chains below, sequenced in a study of blood T cell repertoires in COVID-19. Libraries were prepared by immunoSEQ multiplex PCR; TCRdb keeps only in-frame clonotypes and omits some of them. Altogether 120,000 to 150,000 clones are present, just under 90% being singletons, with the ten largest covering 4% to 4.5%. The sample comprised peripheral blood. The receptors were gathered from a woman aged 40 to 50 with acute or convalescent COVID-19.

The chain links TRBV6-5 to TRBJ2-7; the match to TRBD2 covers 8 bases. The CDR3 has 15 amino acids. Germline-derived CDR1 and CDR2 are MNHEY and SVGAGI. Losses at the gene ends were 6 bases for V and 4 bases for J; bases not matched to a gene: 11. In nucleotides, the CDR3 is TGTGCCAGCAGCCTCAGCGGGAGCCTAGTATACGAGCAGTACTTC. Translated: CASSLSGSLVYEQYF.

The genes are TRBV4-3 and TRBJ1-6; 9 nucleotides match TRBD1. Looked up from germline, CDR1 is LGHNA and CDR2 is YSLEER. The CDR3 has 15 amino acids. The trim removed 1 base at V and 6 bases at J, leaving 1 base unmatched. The CDR3 loop is CASSQGTGANSPLHF. Written as DNA, the CDR3 is TGCGCCAGCAGCCAAGGGACAGGGGCTAATTCACCCCTCCACTTT.

This clone was seen a single time. V is TRBV19 and J is TRBJ1-2; no firm D call. CDR3 length: 13 amino acids. Between the trimmed V and J ends, which lost 3 bases and 2 bases, there was a span of 7 bases. CDR1 LNHDA and CDR2 SQIVND come from the germline V gene (reference sequence). The CDR3 is CASSMGRNYGYTF. The CDR3 bases are TGTGCCAGTAGTATGGGCAGGAACTATGGCTACACCTTC. The whole variable domain, filled in from reference TRBV19 and TRBJ1-2, reads DGGITQSPKYLFRKEGQNVTLSCEQNLNHDAMYWYRQDPGQGLRLIYYSQIVNDFQKGDIAEGYSVSREKKESFPLTVTSAQKNPTAFYLCASSMGRNYGYTFGSGTRLTVV.

The chain recombines TRBV10-1 with TRBJ1-4; 7 nucleotides line up with TRBD1. The CDR3 is made up of 15 amino acids. From germline, CDR1 is WNHNN and CDR2 SYGVQD (reference sequence). After removal of 2 bases from V and 7 bases from J, the junction contained 7 bases not matched to a gene. CDR3 amino acids: CASSEDRVCGEKLFF. DNA of the CDR3: TGCGCCAGCAGTGAGGACAGGGTGTGTGGTGAAAAACTGTTTTTT.

This clone has only a few counts. This chain joins TRBV5-4 and TRBJ1-1, with D possibly TRBD1 on 6 matching bases. Germline CDR1 reads SGHNT; CDR2 reads YYREEE (reference sequence). Trimming took off 5 bases at V and 1 base at J, with 9 bases between the two ends. This CDR3 is built from 13 residues. In nucleotides, the CDR3 is TGTGCCAGCAGGGTGGGACAGAACACTGAAGCTTTCTTT. Translation: CASRVGQNTEAFF.

The chain combines TRBV19 with TRBJ1-6; 10 positions agree with TRBD1. J lost 7 bases, V lost 6 bases, and 3 bases had no gene match. The CDR3 contains 14 residues. The germline gives CDR1 LNHDA, CDR2 SQIVND (reference sequence). CDR3 DNA: TGTGCCAGTAGGGGACAGGGGTTGAATTCACCCCTCCACTTT. Protein: CASRGQGLNSPLHF. Combining the CDR3 with reference TRBV19 and TRBJ1-6 gives the whole variable domain DGGITQSPKYLFRKEGQNVTLSCEQNLNHDAMYWYRQDPGQGLRLIYYSQIVNDFQKGDIAEGYSVSREKKESFPLTVTSAQKNPTAFYLCASRGQGLNSPLHFGNGTRLTVT.

The chain links TRBV5-6 to TRBJ2-7; 9 bases line up with TRBD2. Germline CDR1 SGHDT, CDR2 YYEEEE. The CDR3 is 17 amino acids. With V trimmed by 4 bases and J by 4 bases, 15 bases remained unmatched. The CDR3 DNA reads TGTGCCAGCAGCCCCCTAGTAGTAGCGGGAGTATCTTACGAGCAGTACTTC. It translates to CASSPLVVAGVSYEQYF.

The V and J genes are TRBV7-2 and TRBJ1-6, with no clear D. Trimming left V 10 bases short and J 3 bases short, with 10 bases between. The CDR3 totals 13 residues. Germline-derived CDR1 and CDR2 are SGHTA and FQGNSA. The CDR3 spells CATRLVYNSPLHF. CDR3 in DNA: TGTGCCACCCGACTGGTCTATAATTCACCCCTCCACTTT.

This chain uses TRBV6-2 or TRBV6-3 with TRBJ1-1, with D possibly TRBD1 on 5 matching bases. Trimming took 5 bases from V and 3 from J, leaving 16 bases between them. The CDR3 has 15 residues. Germline CDR1 reads MNHEY; CDR2 reads SVGEGT. Here the CDR3 reads CASSPMTEQDTEAFF. The CDR3 region has the DNA TGTGCCAGCAGTCCCATGACTGAACAGGACACTGAAGCTTTCTTT.

The rearrangement joins TRBV21-1 to TRBJ1-5; the table's D call of TRBD1 was not tested on the DNA. TRBV21-1 is marked as a pseudogene. The CDR3 contains 17 residues. The CDR3 spells CASSKEQLSYFNQPQHF. The CDR3 nucleotides are TGTGCCAGCAGCAAAGAACAGCTTTCATATTTTAATCAGCCCCAGCATTTT.

This chain uses TRBV6-4 with TRBJ2-3, with TRBD2 matching 11 bases. The CDR3 runs 15 residues. The V and J ends lost 0 bases and 4 bases, in that order; junction bases with no gene match: 0. Germline V gene sequence: CDR1 MRHNA, CDR2 SNTAGT. This CDR3 is CASSDSSGGADTQYF. In DNA form, the CDR3 reads TGTGCCAGCAGTGACTCTAGCGGGGGGGCAGATACGCAGTATTTT.

DNA for the CDR3: TGTGCCAGCAGCGACGGGGGGGTAGGCTACGAGCAGTACTTC. Protein product: CASSDGGVGYEQYF. The chain combines TRBV28 with TRBJ2-7, with 8 bases that match TRBD2. Germline V CDR1 and CDR2: MDHEN, SYDVKM. CDR3 length equals 14 residues. The V gene end was trimmed by 6 bases and the J gene end by 3 bases; junction bases not matched to a gene: 7. Variable domain in full (rest from reference TRBV28 and TRBJ2-7): DVKVTQSSRYLVKRTGEKVFLECVQDMDHENMFWYRQDPGLGLRLIYFSYDVKMKEKGDIPEGYSVSREKKERFSLILESASTNQTSMYLCASSDGGVGYEQYFGPGTRLTVT.

The chain uses TRBV4-1 and TRBJ2-1, with D perhaps TRBD1 (5 bases). The germline CDR1 and CDR2 sequences are MGHRA and YSYEKL. Trimming left V 0 bases short and J 4 bases short, with 7 bases between. This CDR3 has 14 amino acids. In DNA form, the CDR3 reads TGCGCCAGCAGCCAAGAAAGACAGTACAATGAGCAGTTCTTC. As protein: CASSQERQYNEQFF.

The chain carries TRBV2 and TRBJ2-2; a possible D gene is TRBD2 (6 bases). The CDR3 has 14 residues. CDR1 is SNHLY, CDR2 FYNNEI, per germline. Trimming removed 11 bases from V and 2 bases from J, with 15 bases in between. The DNA for the CDR3 is TGTGCCGGAGGGGTCGGCTACAACACCGGGGAGCTGTTTTTT. Protein product: CAGGVGYNTGELFF.

The gene calls are TRBV7-2 and TRBJ2-1, with D maybe TRBD2 (7 bases). The CDR3 is 13 residues long. Deletions cut 3 bases from V and 8 bases from J, with 11 bases between. CDR1 SGHTA and CDR2 FQGNSA come from the germline V gene. The CDR3 DNA is TGTGCCAGCAGCTTTAGAGGGGGGGATGAGCAGTTCTTC. Its protein product is CASSFRGGDEQFF.

The chain has TRBV6-5 and TRBJ2-2; 8 positions match TRBD2. Looked up from germline, CDR1 is MNHEY and CDR2 is SVGAGI. The CDR3 has 14 residues. After removal of 6 bases from V and 5 bases from J, the junction contained 5 bases not matched to a gene. CDR3 in DNA: TGTGCCAGCAGGACGGGGGGGCGGACCGGGGAGCTGTTTTTT. Translated: CASRTGGRTGELFF.

The chain is built from TRBV7-9 and TRBJ1-5, with D possibly matching TRBD1 (6 bases). CDR3 length: 12 amino acids. Germline V CDR1 and CDR2: SEHNR, FQNEAQ (reference sequence). V was pared by 5 bases and J by 7 bases, with 9 bases between. The CDR3 spells CASSRDKQPQHF. The CDR3 DNA reads TGTGCCAGCAGCCGGGACAAACAGCCCCAGCATTTT. Using reference TRBV7-9 and TRBJ1-5 for the parts outside the CDR3, the full variable domain is DTGVSQNPRHKITKRGQNVTFRCDPISEHNRLYWYRQTLGQGPEFLTYFQNEAQLEKSRLLSDRFSAERPKGSFSTLEIQRTEQGDSAMYLCASSRDKQPQHFGDGTRLSIL.

The gene calls are TRBV11-2 and TRBJ1-2; 7 bases match TRBD1. In germline, CDR1 is SGHAT, CDR2 FQNNGV. The junction had 10 bases not matched to a gene; V was cut back by 5 bases and J by 4 bases. The CDR3 runs 15 residues. The CDR3 loop is CASSPTRQGGYGYTF. The CDR3 region has the DNA TGTGCCAGCAGCCCCACCCGACAGGGCGGCTATGGCTACACCTTC.

The V and J genes are TRBV5-1 and TRBJ1-1, with TRBD1 matching over 8 bases. The V and J ends lost 5 bases and 0 bases, in that order; junction bases with no gene match: 0. The germline V gene encodes CDR1 SGHRS and CDR2 YFSETQ. The CDR3 sequence is 13 residues long. CDR3 residues: CASRTGVNTEAFF. Written as DNA, the CDR3 is TGCGCCAGCAGGACAGGGGTGAACACTGAAGCTTTCTTT.

The chain is built from TRBV5-4 and TRBJ2-1; 11 nucleotides line up with TRBD2. With 2 bases clipped from V and 1 base from J, the junction kept 2 bases outside the gene matches. This CDR3 has 16 amino acids. From germline, CDR1 is SGHNT and CDR2 YYREEE (reference sequence). CDR3 residues: CASSLGTSGSYNEQFF. CDR3 in DNA: TGTGCCAGCAGCTTAGGGACTAGCGGATCCTACAATGAGCAGTTCTTC.

This clone occurred once. This sequence joins TRBV9 and TRBJ2-1; 13 nucleotides match TRBD2. In germline, CDR1 is SGDLS, CDR2 YYNGEE. V lost 0 bases to trimming and J lost 5 bases; unmatched junction nucleotides: 5. This CDR3 is built from 17 residues. CDR3 region: CASSVAPGLAGNNEQFF. The CDR3 coding sequence is TGTGCCAGCAGCGTAGCCCCGGGACTAGCGGGGAACAATGAGCAGTTCTTC.

The chain employs TRBV20-1 and TRBJ1-2; no clear D. This CDR3 has 11 residues. Trimming removed 5 bases from V and 6 bases from J, with 10 bases in between. Germline V gene data show CDR1 as DFQATT and CDR2 as SNEGSKA (reference sequence). The CDR3 loop reads CSAFGQDGYTF. DNA of the CDR3: TGCAGTGCTTTTGGGCAGGATGGCTACACCTTC.